The present T cell receptor beta chain was sequenced within a study of blood T cell repertoires in COVID-19. This CDR3 is 13 amino acids long. Germline CDR1 and CDR2: MNHEY and SVGAGI. V lost 11 bases and J lost 2, with 15 bases in between. Participant reports of clinical history set cohort assignment. The table came from immunoSEQ multiplex PCR; TCRdb's copy has only in-frame clones and leaves some out. The top ten clones hold approximately 2.8% of a sample with over 200,000 clones, less than 90% of them seen once. The material sequenced was PBMCs or T cells enriched from blood (not recorded which). This TCR derives from a woman between 50 and 59 years old in a cohort exposed to, infected with or recovered from COVID-19 (not recorded which). The V call is TRBV6-5, the J call TRBJ1-2; no clear D gene. In DNA, the CDR3 is TGTGCCTCCTCCTTGGCATTAAACTATGGCTACACCTTC. It translates to CASSLALNYGYTF.